These 10 T cell receptor beta chains were sequenced from one sample in a study of T-cell reconstitution after alpha-beta-depleted transplantation in children. Unique molecular identifiers were built into the TCRbeta library. TCRdb re-derived calls from the PCR reads in MiXCR, one entry per CDR3 protein. The table records 550,000 to 600,000 distinct CDR3 sequences, roughly 24% of them present only once. The specimen was PBMCs, mostly from graft donor cells, collected 360 days after TCRalphabeta/CD19-depleted stem cell transplant. Receptors were obtained from a boy in the first two years of life who had a stem cell transplant for acute myeloid leukemia, so the T cells may come from the graft donor.

This rearrangement joins TRBV12-3 or TRBV12-4 to TRBJ1-1; D is possibly TRBD1 (6 bases). The CDR3 is 13 residues long. Trimming took 4 bases from V and 3 from J, leaving 9 bases between them. CDR3 region: CASSSGQHTEAFF. The CDR3 region has the DNA TGTGCCAGCAGTTCCGGACAGCACACTGAAGCTTTCTTT.

This chain connects TRBV20-1 to TRBJ2-2; TRBD2 matches 7 bases. The trim removed 2 bases at V and 0 bases at J, leaving 12 bases unmatched. Germline V CDR1 and CDR2: DFQATT, SNEGSKA (reference sequence). CDR3 size: 18 residues. Written as DNA, the CDR3 is TGCAGTGCTAGATTAGTAGGGCTAGCGGTAACGAACACCGGGGAGCTGTTTTTT. Translation: CSARLVGLAVTNTGELFF.

The chain recombines TRBV7-9 with TRBJ1-1, with 8 bases identical to TRBD1. After removal of 8 bases from V and 7 bases from J, the junction contained 6 bases not matched to a gene. The V gene's germline CDR1 is SEHNR and CDR2 FQNEAQ (reference sequence). The CDR3 is made up of 12 amino acids. DNA of the CDR3: TGTGCCAGCGAGCAGGGGGCGGGTGAAGCTTTCTTT. Its protein is CASEQGAGEAFF.

V and J are TRBV20-1 and TRBJ2-2; 8 bases agree with TRBD2. Germline loops: CDR1 DFQATT, CDR2 SNEGSKA (reference sequence). Trimming at V came to 2 bases and at J to 3 bases, leaving 8 bases not matched to a gene. The CDR3 totals 16 residues. The CDR3 is CSARRPGTRDTGELFF. CDR3 nucleotide sequence: TGCAGTGCTAGAAGACCCGGGACTAGGGACACCGGGGAGCTGTTTTTT.

Here the CDR3 reads CASGPGIGFNEQFF. The CDR3 region has the DNA TGTGCCAGCGGCCCCGGGATAGGGTTCAATGAGCAGTTCTTC. The chain carries TRBV4-2 and TRBJ2-1, with D perhaps TRBD2 (5 bases). This CDR3 region has 14 residues. Trimming cost V 8 bases and J 6 bases, with 17 bases left between them. Germline loops: CDR1 LGHNA, CDR2 YNFKEQ.

This clonotype was observed many times. The CDR3 reads CASSVLAGGIRNEQFF. The CDR3 DNA is TGTGCCAGCAGCGTCCTAGCGGGGGGGATTCGCAATGAGCAGTTCTTC. The J gene is TRBJ2-1, the V gene TRBV9, with TRBD2 matching over 12 bases. The CDR3 sequence is 16 residues long. The germline gives CDR1 SGDLS, CDR2 YYNGEE. Unmatched junction bases numbered 6, after V lost 2 bases and J lost 6 bases. The whole variable domain, remainder taken from reference TRBV9 and TRBJ2-1, is DSGVTQTPKHLITATGQRVTLRCSPRSGDLSVYWYQQSLDQGLQFLIQYYNGEERAKGNILERFSAQQFPDLHSELNLSSLELGDSALYFCASSVLAGGIRNEQFFGPGTRLTVL.

The table lists this clonotype with a few counts. The rearrangement links TRBV28 to TRBJ2-1; 9 bases line up with TRBD1. Unmatched junction bases numbered 9, after V lost 2 bases and J lost 7 bases. Germline V gene lookup returns CDR1 MDHEN and CDR2 SYDVKM. The CDR3 length is 16 residues. CDR3 DNA: TGTGCCAGCAGTTTACGGTTTACAGGGGGCAAGAATGAGCAGTTCTTC. As protein: CASSLRFTGGKNEQFF.

This clonotype came up many times. This chain links TRBV15 with TRBJ2-3; TRBD1 matches 7 bases. This CDR3 region has 16 residues. V lost 0 bases to trimming and J lost 3 bases; unmatched junction nucleotides: 6. Germline CDR1 reads LNHNV; CDR2 reads YYDKDF (reference sequence). The CDR3 is CATSRDLTGKTDTQYF. CDR3 DNA sequence: TGTGCCACCAGCAGAGATTTGACAGGGAAGACAGATACGCAGTATTTT.

The table lists this clonotype with many counts. V usage is TRBV12-3 or TRBV12-4 and J usage is TRBJ2-5; D possibly corresponds to TRBD1 (6 bases). V was trimmed by 6 bases and J by 7 bases, leaving 21 bases between them. This CDR3 has 15 residues. CDR3 in DNA: TGTGCCAGCAGATCCCGGGACATACGAGGAGTGACCCAGTACTTC. Protein sequence: CASRSRDIRGVTQYF.

The sample holds a few counts of this clonotype. This chain uses TRBV6-5 with TRBJ2-3; D call uncertain. The CDR3 sequence is 17 residues long. V lost 4 bases and J 6 bases, leaving 23 bases between the germline ends. Germline V gene sequence: CDR1 MNHEY, CDR2 SVGAGI. The CDR3: CASSSTRPHQFADTQYF. The CDR3 DNA reads as TGTGCCAGCAGTTCCACCCGACCCCACCAGTTTGCGGATACGCAGTATTTT.